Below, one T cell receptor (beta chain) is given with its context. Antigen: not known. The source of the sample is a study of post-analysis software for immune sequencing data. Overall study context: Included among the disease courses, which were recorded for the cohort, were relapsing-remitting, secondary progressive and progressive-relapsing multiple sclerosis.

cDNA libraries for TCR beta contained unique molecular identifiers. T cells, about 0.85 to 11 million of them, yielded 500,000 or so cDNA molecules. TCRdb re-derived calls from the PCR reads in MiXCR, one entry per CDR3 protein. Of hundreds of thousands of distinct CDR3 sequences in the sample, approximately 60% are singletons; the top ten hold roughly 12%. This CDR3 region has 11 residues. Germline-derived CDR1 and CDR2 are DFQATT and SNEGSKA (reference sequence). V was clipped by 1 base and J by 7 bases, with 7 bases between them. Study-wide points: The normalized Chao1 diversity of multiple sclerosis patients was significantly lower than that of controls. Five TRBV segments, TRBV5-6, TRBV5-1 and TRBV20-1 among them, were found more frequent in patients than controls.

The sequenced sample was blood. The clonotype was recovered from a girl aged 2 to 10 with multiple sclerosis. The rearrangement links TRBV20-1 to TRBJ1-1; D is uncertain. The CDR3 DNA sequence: TGCAGTGCTAGAGTAGGGCTTGAAGCTTTCTTT. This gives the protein CSARVGLEAFF.